This T cell receptor (beta chain) was obtained from a study of T cell repertoires in cytomegalovirus infection. MiXCR, run by TCRdb on the reads, gives a single entry per CDR3 protein. This sample carries hundreds of thousands of distinct CDR3 sequences, about 9.1% of them seen once, and the ten largest clones take around 2.5%. The CDR3 is made up of 16 amino acids. The V and J ends lost 3 bases and 6 bases respectively, with 18 bases between them. Germline V gives CDR1 MGHDK, CDR2 SYGVNS. Sequencing was carried out using PBMCs. This chain joins TRBV25-1 and TRBJ1-3; D not certain. This clonotype was obtained from a human donor in good health (CMV status not recorded). Some clones in this sample may be carry-over from other donors' samples. CDR3 DNA sequence: TGTGCCAGCAGTGATCTCGGGAGATTGGGAGAAAACACCATATATTTT. This codes for CASSDLGRLGENTIYF.